The rows below give T cell receptor beta chains drawn from one sample of a study of T cell responses to AZD1222 COVID-19 vaccine. Generated by immunoSEQ multiplex PCR, the TCRdb table keeps only in-frame clones and is missing some. The sample has about 110,000 clones; about 92% are singletons. The sample was peripheral blood, taken on day 0 of MenACWY control vaccination. Receptor source: an adult in good health. CDR3s include the opening cysteine and the closing phenylalanine or tryptophan. Fields, in order: J gene, V gene, clone size, D gene, CDR3 DNA, CDR3 protein. D genes are given only for firm matches. Size is stated for part of the rows, as once, few or many counts, or as a class when the clone is expanded.

j_gene: TRBJ1-2; v_gene: TRBV3-1/TRBV3-2; abundance: -; d_gene: -; CDR3nt: TGTGCCAGCAGCCAGTTTGAAGGGGCCCCCTCAGGCTACACCTTC; CDR3aa: CASSQFEGAPSGYTF
j_gene: TRBJ2-7; v_gene: TRBV4-2; abundance: -; d_gene: TRBD1; CDR3nt: TGTGCCAGCAGCCAAGGACAGGGCGGCGAGCAGTACTTC; CDR3aa: CASSQGQGGEQYF
j_gene: TRBJ1-6; v_gene: TRBV5-4; abundance: once; d_gene: -; CDR3nt: TGTGCCAGCAGCCCCGCGAGCAGGGCGAGAAATTCACCCCTCCACTTT; CDR3aa: CASSPASRARNSPLHF
j_gene: TRBJ1-2; v_gene: TRBV5-5; abundance: -; d_gene: TRBD1; CDR3nt: TGTGCCAGCAGCGCGACAGGGGGCGAAGTTACGTATGGCTACACCTTC; CDR3aa: CASSATGGEVTYGYTF
j_gene: TRBJ2-3; v_gene: TRBV7-3; abundance: -; d_gene: -; CDR3nt: TGTGCCAGCAGCACGGGACCTGCGAGGGCGGATACGCAGTATTTT; CDR3aa: CASSTGPARADTQYF
j_gene: TRBJ1-2; v_gene: TRBV5-1; abundance: -; d_gene: -; CDR3nt: TGCGCCAGCAGCTTGGGAGGGAGTAACTATGGCTACACCTTC; CDR3aa: CASSLGGSNYGYTF
j_gene: TRBJ1-2; v_gene: TRBV5-6; abundance: -; d_gene: -; CDR3nt: TGTGCCAGCAGCCCTATGGGGCAGGGTCGTACCTATGGCTACACCTTC; CDR3aa: CASSPMGQGRTYGYTF
j_gene: TRBJ2-3; v_gene: TRBV10-1; abundance: -; d_gene: TRBD1; CDR3nt: TGCGCCAGCAGTGAGGGGAAGGGGGCGTTCAGCACAGATACGCAGTATTTT; CDR3aa: CASSEGKGAFSTDTQYF
j_gene: TRBJ1-2; v_gene: TRBV6-1; abundance: -; d_gene: TRBD1; CDR3nt: TGTGCCAGCAGTGAACGGGGGACAGTTTATGGCTACACCTTC; CDR3aa: CASSERGTVYGYTF
j_gene: TRBJ2-1; v_gene: TRBV3-1/TRBV3-2; abundance: -; d_gene: TRBD2; CDR3nt: TGTGCCAGCAGCCAAGGGGGCCTAGCGGTCGATGAGCAGTTCTTC; CDR3aa: CASSQGGLAVDEQFF
j_gene: TRBJ1-1; v_gene: TRBV19; abundance: -; d_gene: TRBD1; CDR3nt: TGTGCCAGCGCCGGGACAGCTTACACTGAAGCTTTCTTT; CDR3aa: CASAGTAYTEAFF
j_gene: TRBJ1-2; v_gene: TRBV5-1; abundance: -; d_gene: -; CDR3nt: TGCGCCAGCAGCTTGGGGACCCTCTATGGCTACACCTTC; CDR3aa: CASSLGTLYGYTF
j_gene: TRBJ1-2; v_gene: TRBV25-1; abundance: -; d_gene: -; CDR3nt: TGTGCCAGCAGTGACGGACTCTATGGCTACACCTTC; CDR3aa: CASSDGLYGYTF
j_gene: TRBJ2-2; v_gene: TRBV2; abundance: -; d_gene: -; CDR3nt: TGTGCCAGCAGTGGGAACACCGGGGAGCTGTTTTTT; CDR3aa: CASSGNTGELFF
j_gene: TRBJ1-4; v_gene: TRBV2; abundance: -; d_gene: -; CDR3nt: TGTGGCTACCGCCCGACAACTAATGAAAAACTGTTTTTT; CDR3aa: CGYRPTTNEKLFF
j_gene: TRBJ2-7; v_gene: TRBV7-4; abundance: -; d_gene: -; CDR3nt: TGTGCCAGCAGCTCTTGGATCTTCTACGAGCAGTACTTC; CDR3aa: CASSSWIFYEQYF
j_gene: TRBJ2-3; v_gene: TRBV6-5; abundance: -; d_gene: -; CDR3nt: TGTGCCAGCAGAAACTCCGGGGCCAGCACAGATACGCAGTATTTT; CDR3aa: CASRNSGASTDTQYF
j_gene: TRBJ1-5; v_gene: TRBV7-2; abundance: -; d_gene: TRBD1; CDR3nt: TGTGCCAGCAGCATGGACAGGCAGGAGCCCCAGCATTTT; CDR3aa: CASSMDRQEPQHF
j_gene: TRBJ1-1; v_gene: TRBV3-1/TRBV3-2; abundance: once; d_gene: -; CDR3nt: TGTGCCAGCAGCCAGGGGGGAGGCACTGAAGCTTTCTTT; CDR3aa: CASSQGGGTEAFF
j_gene: TRBJ1-1; v_gene: TRBV6-5; abundance: -; d_gene: -; CDR3nt: TGTGCCAGCAGTTGGAGCAAGAACACTGAAGCTTTCTTT; CDR3aa: CASSWSKNTEAFF
j_gene: TRBJ1-4; v_gene: TRBV5-1; abundance: -; d_gene: TRBD1; CDR3nt: TGCGCCAGCAGCTTGGAGGGACAGGGTAATGAAAAACTGTTTTTT; CDR3aa: CASSLEGQGNEKLFF
j_gene: TRBJ1-5; v_gene: TRBV27; abundance: -; d_gene: -; CDR3nt: TGTGCCAGCAGCCACGATGGACAGACCAATCAGCCCCAGCATTTT; CDR3aa: CASSHDGQTNQPQHF
j_gene: TRBJ1-5; v_gene: TRBV28; abundance: -; d_gene: -; CDR3nt: TGTGCCAGCAGCTCGAGTGTCAATCAGCCCCAGCATTTT; CDR3aa: CASSSSVNQPQHF
j_gene: TRBJ2-3; v_gene: TRBV7-3; abundance: -; d_gene: -; CDR3nt: TGTGCCAGCAGTAAAGGGGCAGATACGCAGTATTTT; CDR3aa: CASSKGADTQYF
j_gene: TRBJ2-6; v_gene: TRBV7-9; abundance: -; d_gene: -; CDR3nt: TGTGCCAGCAGACTCCCCTCCAGGAAACTCTCTGGGGCCAACGTCCTGACTTTC; CDR3aa: CASRLPSRKLSGANVLTF
j_gene: TRBJ1-3; v_gene: TRBV7-8; abundance: -; d_gene: -; CDR3nt: TGTGCCAGCAGCCCTACTATTTATGGAAACACCATATATTTT; CDR3aa: CASSPTIYGNTIYF
j_gene: TRBJ2-5; v_gene: TRBV19; abundance: few; d_gene: -; CDR3nt: TGTGCCAGTAGCGCTCAGGACACCCCCGCAGAGACCCAGTACTTC; CDR3aa: CASSAQDTPAETQYF
j_gene: TRBJ1-3; v_gene: TRBV21-1; abundance: -; d_gene: -; CDR3nt: TGTGCCAGCAGCAACGTTCGGTGGTCGACCATATATTTT; CDR3aa: CASSNVRWSTIYF
j_gene: TRBJ1-2; v_gene: TRBV6-6; abundance: -; d_gene: TRBD1; CDR3nt: TGTGCCAGCAGTTCAAAGGGGGCGATCTATGGCTACACCTTC; CDR3aa: CASSSKGAIYGYTF
j_gene: TRBJ2-7; v_gene: TRBV7-9; abundance: few; d_gene: -; CDR3nt: TGTGCCAGCAGCCCAAAACGGGAACCCTACGAGCAGTACTTC; CDR3aa: CASSPKREPYEQYF
j_gene: TRBJ1-5; v_gene: TRBV19; abundance: -; d_gene: -; CDR3nt: TGTGCCAGTACCCCCAAGGATAGCAATCAGCCCCAGCATTTT; CDR3aa: CASTPKDSNQPQHF
j_gene: TRBJ1-2; v_gene: TRBV5-4; abundance: -; d_gene: -; CDR3nt: TGTGCCAGCAGCTTGGAGCGATCCTATGGCTACACCTTC; CDR3aa: CASSLERSYGYTF
j_gene: TRBJ1-1; v_gene: TRBV10-3; abundance: -; d_gene: -; CDR3nt: TGTGCCACCAAAGGGGGTGTGGGGACTGAAGCTTTCTTT; CDR3aa: CATKGGVGTEAFF
j_gene: TRBJ1-2; v_gene: TRBV5-4; abundance: -; d_gene: TRBD1; CDR3nt: TGTGCCAGCAGCCCGGGACAGCCTGCTAACTATGGCTACACCTTC; CDR3aa: CASSPGQPANYGYTF
j_gene: TRBJ2-7; v_gene: TRBV30; abundance: -; d_gene: TRBD1; CDR3nt: TGTGCCTCCACGGACAGGGGCTCCTACGAGCAGTACTTC; CDR3aa: CASTDRGSYEQYF
j_gene: TRBJ1-2; v_gene: TRBV2; abundance: -; d_gene: -; CDR3nt: TGTGCCAGCAGCGCAGGGATTTTAGGCTACACCTTC; CDR3aa: CASSAGILGYTF
j_gene: TRBJ1-2; v_gene: TRBV20-1; abundance: -; d_gene: -; CDR3nt: TGCAGTGCTATAGAGCGTGGCTACACCTTC; CDR3aa: CSAIERGYTF
j_gene: TRBJ1-2; v_gene: TRBV6-5; abundance: -; d_gene: -; CDR3nt: TGTGCCAGCAGGAGACCCAACTATGGCTACACCTTC; CDR3aa: CASRRPNYGYTF
j_gene: TRBJ2-1; v_gene: TRBV3-1/TRBV3-2; abundance: -; d_gene: TRBD2; CDR3nt: TGTGCCAGCAGCCAAGTGTCGACTAGCGTCCCACATGAGCAGTTCTTC; CDR3aa: CASSQVSTSVPHEQFF
j_gene: TRBJ1-1; v_gene: TRBV28; abundance: -; d_gene: -; CDR3nt: TGTGCCAGCAGTTTAGGGTCGTGGGAAGCTTTCTTT; CDR3aa: CASSLGSWEAFF
j_gene: TRBJ1-1; v_gene: TRBV5-5; abundance: -; d_gene: -; CDR3nt: TGTGCCAGCAGCTTGGTAGGGTTCGGGTCGAACACTGAAGCTTTCTTT; CDR3aa: CASSLVGFGSNTEAFF
j_gene: TRBJ1-6; v_gene: TRBV4-2; abundance: -; d_gene: -; CDR3nt: TGTGCCAGCAGACCCGACATTTCCTATAATTCACCCCTCCACTTT; CDR3aa: CASRPDISYNSPLHF
j_gene: TRBJ2-7; v_gene: TRBV9; abundance: -; d_gene: TRBD2; CDR3nt: TGTGCCAGCAGCGCCCAGCGGGGGGCCCTTCGCGGCGAGCAGTACTTC; CDR3aa: CASSAQRGALRGEQYF
j_gene: TRBJ2-7; v_gene: TRBV7-8; abundance: -; d_gene: TRBD1; CDR3nt: TGTGCCAGCCTCGGTAGGGGACAGGGAACCCTCGAGCAGTACTTC; CDR3aa: CASLGRGQGTLEQYF
j_gene: TRBJ1-5; v_gene: TRBV2; abundance: -; d_gene: TRBD1; CDR3nt: TGTGCCAGCAGGGGACAGGGGAATCAGCCCCAGCATTTT; CDR3aa: CASRGQGNQPQHF
j_gene: TRBJ1-3; v_gene: TRBV30; abundance: -; d_gene: TRBD1; CDR3nt: TGTGCCTGGAGAGGGACAGGCTCTGGAAACACCATATATTTT; CDR3aa: CAWRGTGSGNTIYF